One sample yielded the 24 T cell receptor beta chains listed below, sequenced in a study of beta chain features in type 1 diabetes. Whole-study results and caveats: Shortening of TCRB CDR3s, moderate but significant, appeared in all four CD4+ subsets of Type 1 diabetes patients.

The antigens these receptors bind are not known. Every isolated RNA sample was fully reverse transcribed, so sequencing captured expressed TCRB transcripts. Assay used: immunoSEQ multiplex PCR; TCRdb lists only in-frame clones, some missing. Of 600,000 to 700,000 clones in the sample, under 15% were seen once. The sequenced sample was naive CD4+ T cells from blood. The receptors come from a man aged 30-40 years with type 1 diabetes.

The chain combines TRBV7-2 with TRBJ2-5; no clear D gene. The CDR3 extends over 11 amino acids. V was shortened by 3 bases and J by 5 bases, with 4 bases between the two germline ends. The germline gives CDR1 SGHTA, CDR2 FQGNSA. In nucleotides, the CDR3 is TGTGCCAGCAGCTTCGATGAGACCCAGTACTTC. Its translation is CASSFDETQYF.

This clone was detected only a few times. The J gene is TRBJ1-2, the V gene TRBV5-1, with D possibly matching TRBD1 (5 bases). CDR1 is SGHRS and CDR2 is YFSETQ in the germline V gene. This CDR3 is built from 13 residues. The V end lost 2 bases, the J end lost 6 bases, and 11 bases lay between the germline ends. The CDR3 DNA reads TGCGCCAGCAGCTTAGGGGCGGTTGATGGCTACACCTTC. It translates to CASSLGAVDGYTF.

CDR3 amino acids: CASSLSTIDYEQYF. CDR3 bases: TGTGCCAGCAGCTTAAGTACCATAGATTACGAGCAGTACTTC. The chain couples TRBV7-2 to TRBJ2-7; D unresolved. From germline, CDR1 is SGHTA and CDR2 FQGNSA. Trimming took off 2 bases at V and 4 bases at J, with 12 bases between the two ends. The CDR3 contains 14 residues.

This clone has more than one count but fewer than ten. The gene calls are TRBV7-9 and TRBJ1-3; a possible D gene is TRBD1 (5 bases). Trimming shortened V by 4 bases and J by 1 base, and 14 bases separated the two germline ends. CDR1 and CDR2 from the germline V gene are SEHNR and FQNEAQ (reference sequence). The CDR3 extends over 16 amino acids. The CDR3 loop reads CASSYLTAPSGNTIYF. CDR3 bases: TGTGCCAGCAGCTACCTGACAGCCCCATCTGGAAACACCATATATTTT.

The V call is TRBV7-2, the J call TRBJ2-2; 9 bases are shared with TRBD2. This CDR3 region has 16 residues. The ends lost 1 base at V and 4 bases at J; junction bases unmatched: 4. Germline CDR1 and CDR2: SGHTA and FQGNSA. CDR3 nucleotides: TGTGCCAGCAGCTTAGTTGGCGGGAGGGCCACCGGGGAGCTGTTTTTT. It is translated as CASSLVGGRATGELFF.

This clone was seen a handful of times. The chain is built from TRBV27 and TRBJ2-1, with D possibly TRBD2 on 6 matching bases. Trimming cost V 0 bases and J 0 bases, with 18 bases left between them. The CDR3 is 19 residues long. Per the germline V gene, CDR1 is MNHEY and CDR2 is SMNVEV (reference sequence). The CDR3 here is CASSLSLPGGPPSYNEQFF. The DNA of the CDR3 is TGTGCCAGCAGTTTATCGCTTCCCGGGGGTCCCCCCTCCTACAATGAGCAGTTCTTC.

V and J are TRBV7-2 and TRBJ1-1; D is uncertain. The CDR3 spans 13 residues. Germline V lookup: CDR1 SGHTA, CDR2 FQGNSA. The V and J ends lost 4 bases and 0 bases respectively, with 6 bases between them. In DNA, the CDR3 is TGTGCCAGCAGCTCCGAGTTGAACACTGAAGCTTTCTTT. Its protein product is CASSSELNTEAFF.

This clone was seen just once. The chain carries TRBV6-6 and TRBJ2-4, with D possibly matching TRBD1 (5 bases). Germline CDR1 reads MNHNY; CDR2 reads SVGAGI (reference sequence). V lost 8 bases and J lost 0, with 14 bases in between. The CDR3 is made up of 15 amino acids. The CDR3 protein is CASLLDSPAKNIQYF. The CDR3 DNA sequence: TGTGCCAGCTTACTCGACAGCCCAGCCAAAAACATTCAGTACTTC.

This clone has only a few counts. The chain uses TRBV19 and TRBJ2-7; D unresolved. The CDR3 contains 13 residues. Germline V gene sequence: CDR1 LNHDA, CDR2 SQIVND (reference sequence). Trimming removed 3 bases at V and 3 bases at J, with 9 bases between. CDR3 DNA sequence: TGTGCCAGTAGTATGGAAGGAAGCTACGAGCAGTACTTC. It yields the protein CASSMEGSYEQYF.

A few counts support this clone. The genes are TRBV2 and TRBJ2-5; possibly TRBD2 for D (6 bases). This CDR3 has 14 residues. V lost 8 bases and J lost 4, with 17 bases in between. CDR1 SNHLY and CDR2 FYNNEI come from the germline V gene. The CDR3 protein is CASYGWGAGETQYF. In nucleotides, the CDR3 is TGTGCCAGCTACGGCTGGGGAGCGGGAGAGACCCAGTACTTC.

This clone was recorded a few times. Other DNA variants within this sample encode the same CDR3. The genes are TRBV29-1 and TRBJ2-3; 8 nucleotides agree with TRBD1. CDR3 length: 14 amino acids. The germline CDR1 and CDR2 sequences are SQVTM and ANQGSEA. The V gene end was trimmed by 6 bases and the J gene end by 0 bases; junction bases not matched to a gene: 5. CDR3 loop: CSVATGGSTDTQYF. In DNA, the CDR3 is TGCAGCGTCGCCACAGGGGGGAGCACAGATACGCAGTATTTT.

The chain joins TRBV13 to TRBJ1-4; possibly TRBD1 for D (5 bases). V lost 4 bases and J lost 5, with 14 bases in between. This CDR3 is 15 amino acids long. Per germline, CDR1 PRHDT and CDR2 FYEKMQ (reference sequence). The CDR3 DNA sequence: TGTGCCAGCAGCTGGCGGGACCGTCACAATGAAAAACTGTTTTTT. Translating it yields CASSWRDRHNEKLFF.

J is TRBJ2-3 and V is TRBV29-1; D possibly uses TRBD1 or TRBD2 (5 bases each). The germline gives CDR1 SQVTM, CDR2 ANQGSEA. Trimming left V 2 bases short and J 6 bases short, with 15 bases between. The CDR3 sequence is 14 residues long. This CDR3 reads CSVERTGPGDTQYF. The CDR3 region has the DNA TGCAGCGTTGAACGGACGGGGCCGGGTGATACGCAGTATTTT.

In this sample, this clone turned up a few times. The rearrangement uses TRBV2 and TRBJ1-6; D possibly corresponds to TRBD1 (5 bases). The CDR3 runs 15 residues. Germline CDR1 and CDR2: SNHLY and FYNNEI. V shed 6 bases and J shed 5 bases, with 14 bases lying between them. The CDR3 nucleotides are TGTGCCAGCAGCCCACGGGACTTCCATAATTCACCCCTCCACTTT. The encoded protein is CASSPRDFHNSPLHF.

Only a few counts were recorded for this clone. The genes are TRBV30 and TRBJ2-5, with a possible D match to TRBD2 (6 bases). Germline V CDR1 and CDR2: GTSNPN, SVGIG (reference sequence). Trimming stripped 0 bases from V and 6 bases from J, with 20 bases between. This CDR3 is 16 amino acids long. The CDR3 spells CAWSVPGASAPKTQYF. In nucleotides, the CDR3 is TGTGCCTGGAGTGTACCTGGGGCTAGCGCCCCCAAGACCCAGTACTTC.

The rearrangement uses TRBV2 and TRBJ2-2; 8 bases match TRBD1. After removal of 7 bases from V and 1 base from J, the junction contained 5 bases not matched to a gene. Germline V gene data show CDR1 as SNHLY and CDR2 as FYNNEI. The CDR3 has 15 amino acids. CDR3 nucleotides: TGTGCCAGCAAGCCCGGGACAGGGAACACCGGGGAGCTGTTTTTT. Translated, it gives CASKPGTGNTGELFF.

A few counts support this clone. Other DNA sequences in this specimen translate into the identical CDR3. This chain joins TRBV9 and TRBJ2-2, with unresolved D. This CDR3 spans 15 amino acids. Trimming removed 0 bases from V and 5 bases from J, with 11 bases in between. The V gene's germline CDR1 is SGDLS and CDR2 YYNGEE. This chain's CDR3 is CASSVGPEGTGELFF. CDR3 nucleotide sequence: TGTGCCAGCAGCGTAGGGCCAGAAGGTACCGGGGAGCTGTTTTTT.

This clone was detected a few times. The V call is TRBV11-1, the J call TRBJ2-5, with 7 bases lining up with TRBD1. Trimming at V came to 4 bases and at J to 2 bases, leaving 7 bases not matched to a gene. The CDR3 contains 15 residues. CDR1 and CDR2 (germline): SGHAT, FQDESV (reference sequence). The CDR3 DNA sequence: TGTGCCAGCAGCTCCACCGTGGGACAGCAAGAGACCCAGTACTTC. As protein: CASSSTVGQQETQYF. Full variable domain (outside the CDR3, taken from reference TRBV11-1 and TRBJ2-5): EAEVAQSPRYKITEKSQAVAFWCDPISGHATLYWYRQILGQGPELLVQFQDESVVDDSQLPKDRFSAERLKGVDSTLKIQPAELGDSAMYLCASSSTVGQQETQYFGPGTRLLVL.

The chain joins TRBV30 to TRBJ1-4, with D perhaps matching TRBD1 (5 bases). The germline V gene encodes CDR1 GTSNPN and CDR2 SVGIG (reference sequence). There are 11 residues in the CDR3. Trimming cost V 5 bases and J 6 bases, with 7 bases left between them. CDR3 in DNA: TGTGCCTGGCTCAGGGATGAAAAACTGTTTTTT. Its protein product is CAWLRDEKLFF. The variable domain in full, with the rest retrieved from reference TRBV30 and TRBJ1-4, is SQTIHQWPATLVQPVGSPLSLECTVEGTSNPNLYWYRQAAGRGLQLLFYSVGIGQISSEVPQNLSASRPQDRQFILSSKKLLLSDSGFYLCAWLRDEKLFFGSGTQLSVL.

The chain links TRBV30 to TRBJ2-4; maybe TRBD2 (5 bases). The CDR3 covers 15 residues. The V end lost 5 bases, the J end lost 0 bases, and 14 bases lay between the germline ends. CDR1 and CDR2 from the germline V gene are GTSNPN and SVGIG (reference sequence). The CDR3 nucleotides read TGTGCCTGGGACCACGGGGTACTAGCCAAAAACATTCAGTACTTC. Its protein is CAWDHGVLAKNIQYF.

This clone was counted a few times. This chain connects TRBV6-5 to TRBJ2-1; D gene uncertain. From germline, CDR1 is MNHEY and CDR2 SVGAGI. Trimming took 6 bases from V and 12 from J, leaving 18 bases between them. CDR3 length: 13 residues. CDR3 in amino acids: CASRDPYDTGQFF. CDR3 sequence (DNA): TGTGCCAGCAGGGACCCATACGACACGGGGCAGTTCTTC.

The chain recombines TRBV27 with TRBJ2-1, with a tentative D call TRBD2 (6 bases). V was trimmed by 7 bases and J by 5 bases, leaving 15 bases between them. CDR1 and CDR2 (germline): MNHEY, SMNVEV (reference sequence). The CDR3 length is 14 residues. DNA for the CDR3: TGTGCCAGCACCCTCGGAGGGGCCCACAATGAGCAGTTCTTC. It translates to CASTLGGAHNEQFF.

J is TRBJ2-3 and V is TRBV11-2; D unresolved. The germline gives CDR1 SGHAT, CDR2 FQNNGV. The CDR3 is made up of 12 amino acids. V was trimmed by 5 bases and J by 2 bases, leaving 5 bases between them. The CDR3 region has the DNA TGTGCCAGCAGCGCGCACACAGATACGCAGTATTTT. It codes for CASSAHTDTQYF.

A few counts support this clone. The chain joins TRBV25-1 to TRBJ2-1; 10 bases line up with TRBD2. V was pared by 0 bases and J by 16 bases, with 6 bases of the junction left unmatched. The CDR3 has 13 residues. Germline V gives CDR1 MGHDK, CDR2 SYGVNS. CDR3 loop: CASSEYTTSGQFF. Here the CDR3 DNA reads TGTGCCAGCAGTGAATACACGACTAGCGGGCAATTCTTC.